This passage covers 18 T cell receptor beta chains from one sample sequenced in a study of T cells after yellow fever vaccination. TCRdb re-called the 5' RACE reads through MiXCR, storing one row per CDR3 protein. This table has 300,000 to 450,000 distinct CDR3 sequences, less than 9.5% appearing once. This specimen was PBMCs, taken around 45 days after the first yellow fever vaccination. These receptor sequences come from a man between 18 and 35 years old who received the YFV17D yellow fever vaccine.

The chain employs TRBV20-1 and TRBJ1-2; D is undetermined. The CDR3 length is 11 residues. Trimming removed 6 bases at V and 8 bases at J, with 13 bases between. CDR1 and CDR2 from the germline V gene are DFQATT and SNEGSKA (reference sequence). This chain's CDR3 is CSAPTAGGYTF. CDR3 nucleotide sequence: TGCAGTGCACCCACAGCGGGCGGCTACACCTTC.

This clonotype has just a few counts. The chain is built from TRBV7-9 and TRBJ2-2; D is unclear. Trimming cost V 8 bases and J 6 bases, with 1 base left between them. This CDR3 is 9 amino acids long. The V gene's germline CDR1 is SEHNR and CDR2 FQNEAQ (reference sequence). CDR3 sequence reads: CASPGELFF. The DNA for the CDR3 is TGTGCCAGCCCCGGGGAGCTGTTTTTT.

The gene calls are TRBV12-3 or TRBV12-4 and TRBJ1-1; tentative D call: TRBD1 (6 bases). V was clipped by 1 base and J by 5 bases, with 11 bases between them. There are 14 residues in the CDR3. The CDR3 sequence is CASSLGSQGTEAFF. The CDR3 nucleotides are TGTGCCAGCAGTTTAGGTTCCCAGGGGACTGAAGCTTTCTTT.

This clonotype was found a few times. The V gene is TRBV21-1, the J gene TRBJ2-1; TRBD1 was called by the table and not checked on the DNA. TRBV21-1 is tagged as a pseudogene. This CDR3 is 14 amino acids long. CDR3 in DNA: TGTGCCAGCAGCAAAGCGGGGCGGATTCATGAGCAGTTCTTC. Protein product: CASSKAGRIHEQFF.

The chain uses TRBV20-1 and TRBJ1-6; D unclear. The CDR3 extends over 12 amino acids. CDR1 DFQATT and CDR2 SNEGSKA come from the germline V gene (reference sequence). The V end lost 0 bases, the J end lost 10 bases, and 7 bases lay between the germline ends. Here the CDR3 DNA reads TGCAGTGCTAGAGATGAGGGCTCACCCCTCCACTTT. Protein product: CSARDEGSPLHF.

In its sample, this clonotype was seen a few times. The CDR3 DNA sequence: TGTGCCAGCAGCCAACAAGCCAGCCAGGGACACGACTATGGCTACACCTTC. It yields the protein CASSQQASQGHDYGYTF. The rearrangement links TRBV11-2 to TRBJ1-2, with a weak D call TRBD1 (6 bases). V was cut by 5 bases and J by 3 bases, with 22 bases left in between. The CDR3 length is 17 residues. The germline V gene encodes CDR1 SGHAT and CDR2 FQNNGV.

This rearrangement joins TRBV9 to TRBJ1-1, with 8 bases that match TRBD1. The CDR3 spans 13 residues. Germline V gene lookup returns CDR1 SGDLS and CDR2 YYNGEE. Unmatched junction bases numbered 10, after V lost 4 bases and J lost 11 bases. The DNA of the CDR3 is TGTGCCAGCAGCTTCACCGGGACAGGTCGCGCTTTCTTT. Translating it yields CASSFTGTGRAFF.

This clonotype was seen more than once but under ten times. The chain couples TRBV20-1 to TRBJ2-1, with 9 bases lining up with TRBD2. The junction had 5 bases not matched to a gene; V was cut back by 0 bases and J by 5 bases. The CDR3 is 15 amino acids. Germline assignment: CDR1 DFQATT and CDR2 SNEGSKA (reference sequence). CDR3 loop: CSARDIGGRDNEQFF. The CDR3 nucleotides read TGCAGTGCTAGAGATATCGGCGGGAGGGACAATGAGCAGTTCTTC.

Written as DNA, the CDR3 is TGCGCCAGCAGTGAGGGAAGGACAGGGGACTACAATGAGCAGTTCTTC. This translates into CASSEGRTGDYNEQFF. The chain uses TRBV10-1 and TRBJ2-1, with 9 bases fitting TRBD1. Trimming removed 2 bases from V and 3 bases from J; junction bases left unmatched: 5. This CDR3 has 16 amino acids. The V gene's germline CDR1 is WNHNN and CDR2 SYGVQD (reference sequence).

The table lists this clonotype with a few counts. The rearrangement uses TRBV5-1 and TRBJ2-3; 7 nucleotides match TRBD2. The CDR3 runs 16 residues. J lost 1 base, V lost 1 base, and 6 bases had no gene match. The V gene's germline CDR1 is SGHRS and CDR2 YFSETQ. The CDR3 region has the DNA TGCGCCAGCAGCTTGTTAGGGGAGGGAGGCACAGATACGCAGTATTTT. Encoded protein: CASSLLGEGGTDTQYF.

The chain joins TRBV3-1 to TRBJ2-2; D is ambiguous. The V end was cut by 8 bases, the J end by 4 bases, with 11 bases between. CDR1 LGHDT and CDR2 YNNKEL come from the germline V gene (reference sequence). CDR3 length equals 13 residues. The chain's CDR3 is CASWSRPTGELFF. The CDR3 nucleotides read TGTGCCAGCTGGTCTCGGCCCACCGGGGAGCTGTTTTTT.

This clonotype was seen more than once but under ten times. The J gene is TRBJ1-4, the V gene TRBV7-2, with D possibly TRBD1 on 6 matching bases. CDR3 length: 15 amino acids. Trimming stripped 1 base from V and 8 bases from J, with 14 bases between. Germline CDR1 is SGHTA and CDR2 is FQGNSA. CDR3 sequence (DNA): TGTGCCAGCAGCTTAGACTGGGGGCGCGGGGAAAAACTGTTTTTT. The encoded protein is CASSLDWGRGEKLFF.

This clonotype was counted between two and nine times. The V call is TRBV6-5, the J call TRBJ2-5, with TRBD2 matching over 9 bases. The CDR3 is 14 residues long. Losses at the gene ends were 6 bases for V and 9 bases for J; bases not matched to a gene: 11. The germline V gene has CDR1 MNHEY and CDR2 SVGAGI. CDR3 region: CASRRNPSGEAQYF. The CDR3 coding sequence is TGTGCCAGCAGACGGAACCCTAGCGGGGAGGCCCAGTACTTC.

The chain combines TRBV7-3 with TRBJ2-1; 11 bases map to TRBD1. The CDR3 is made up of 16 amino acids. The V segment lost 2 bases and the J segment 0 bases; nucleotides outside the gene matches: 0. Germline loops: CDR1 SGHTA, CDR2 FQGTGA. CDR3 protein: CASSLGQGASYNEQFF. Written as DNA, the CDR3 is TGTGCCAGCAGCTTAGGACAGGGGGCCTCCTACAATGAGCAGTTCTTC.

This sequence joins TRBV4-3 and TRBJ2-2; 8 bases fit TRBD1. Germline CDR1 is LGHNA and CDR2 is YSLEER. This CDR3 is 17 amino acids long. With 1 base clipped from V and 1 base from J, the junction kept 5 bases outside the gene matches. CDR3: CASSQAHGQGNTGELFF. In DNA, the CDR3 is TGCGCCAGCAGCCAAGCCCATGGACAGGGGAACACCGGGGAGCTGTTTTTT.

This clonotype occurred a few times. V is TRBV4-1 and J is TRBJ2-1; the D is unclear. Trimming pared 1 base from V and 2 bases from J, leaving 12 bases between. The germline CDR1 and CDR2 sequences are MGHRA and YSYEKL. The CDR3 consists of 16 residues. CDR3 region: CASSQGRVSTYNEQFF. CDR3 bases: TGCGCCAGCAGCCAAGGCCGGGTTTCTACCTACAATGAGCAGTTCTTC.

This clonotype was picked up a small number of times. The chain couples TRBV5-6 to TRBJ2-3; TRBD2 agrees at 11 bases. The germline V gene encodes CDR1 SGHDT and CDR2 YYEEEE. V trimming: 1 base; J trimming: 0 bases; junction bases outside the gene matches: 4. The CDR3 is 17 residues long. This chain's CDR3 is CASSLLIAGGSTDTQYF. The CDR3 bases are TGTGCCAGCAGCTTGTTAATAGCGGGGGGGAGCACAGATACGCAGTATTTT.

This clonotype was observed at least ten times. The J gene is TRBJ2-1, the V gene TRBV7-3, with a tentative D call TRBD2 (6 bases). Germline lookup yields CDR1 SGHTA and CDR2 FQGTGA. The CDR3 sequence is 15 residues long. V was trimmed by 5 bases and J by 5 bases, leaving 16 bases between them. CDR3 sequence: CASSPGTQPHNEQFF. CDR3 coding DNA: TGTGCCAGCAGCCCCGGGACTCAACCCCACAATGAGCAGTTCTTC.